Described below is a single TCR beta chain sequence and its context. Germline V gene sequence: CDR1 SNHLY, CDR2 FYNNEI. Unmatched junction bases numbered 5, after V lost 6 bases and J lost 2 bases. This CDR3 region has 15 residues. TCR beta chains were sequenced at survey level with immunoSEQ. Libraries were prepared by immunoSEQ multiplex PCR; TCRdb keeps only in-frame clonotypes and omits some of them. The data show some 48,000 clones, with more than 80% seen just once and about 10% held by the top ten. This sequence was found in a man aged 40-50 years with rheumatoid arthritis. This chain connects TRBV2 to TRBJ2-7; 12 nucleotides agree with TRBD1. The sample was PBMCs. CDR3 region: CASRTGTGGTYEQYF. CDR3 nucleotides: TGTGCCAGCAGAACCGGGACAGGGGGCACCTACGAGCAGTACTTC.